These T cell receptor beta chains were read from a single sample in a study of blood T cell repertoires in COVID-19. TCRdb's table, derived via immunoSEQ multiplex PCR, lists solely in-frame clones and lacks some. Of about 250,000 clones in the sample, more than 65% were seen once. Specimen: peripheral blood. The receptor source for this set is a woman between 40 and 55 years old with active or convalescent COVID-19. The CDR3 runs from the conserved cysteine through the conserved F or W. A D gene is named only where the DNA matches it firmly. Size is stated for part of the rows, as once, few or many counts, or as a class when the clone is expanded.

len	d_gene	abundance	j_gene	v_gene	CDR3nt	CDR3aa
15	TRBD1	-	TRBJ1-4	TRBV6-5	TGTGCCAGCCAAACTGGACAGGGCAAGGGTGAAAAACTGTTTTTT	CASQTGQGKGEKLFF
15	TRBD1	-	TRBJ2-1	TRBV11-3	TGTGCCAGCAGCTTAGAAGGGACAGGGGGTAATGAGCAGTTCTTC	CASSLEGTGGNEQFF
15	TRBD2	few	TRBJ2-2	TRBV7-9	TGTGCCAGCAGCTTCGGCGGGGGGATAACCGGGGAGCTGTTTTTT	CASSFGGGITGELFF
16	TRBD2	-	TRBJ2-3	TRBV27	TGTGCCAGCAGTCTCCGAGGACTAGCGGGCACAGATACGCAGTATTTT	CASSLRGLAGTDTQYF
15	TRBD2	-	TRBJ2-1	TRBV3-1/TRBV3-2	TGTGCCAGCAGCCCCCGAGGACTAGCCAACAATGAGCAGTTCTTC	CASSPRGLANNEQFF
16	TRBD2	-	TRBJ2-3	TRBV5-1	TGCGCCAGCAGCCTTGGGCGGGGGGTGGACACAGATACGCAGTATTTT	CASSLGRGVDTDTQYF
16	TRBD1	few	TRBJ1-1	TRBV28	TGTGCCAGCAGAAGAGGGACAGGGGCTATTAACACTGAAGCTTTCTTT	CASRRGTGAINTEAFF
15	-	-	TRBJ1-3	TRBV13	TGTGCCAGCAGCTCCAGAGGGTCGCTGGGAAACACCATATATTTT	CASSSRGSLGNTIYF
14	TRBD2	-	TRBJ2-3	TRBV5-1	TGCGCCAGCAGTTTTGAGGCGGGAGGGGATACGCAGTATTTT	CASSFEAGGDTQYF
13	-	-	TRBJ1-1	TRBV11-3	TGTGCCAGCAGCTTAGCCAGGCACACTGAAGCTTTCTTT	CASSLARHTEAFF
15	TRBD1	-	TRBJ1-2	TRBV19	TGTGCCAGTAGTCGAAGACAGGGAACACAAGGGGGCTACACCTTC	CASSRRQGTQGGYTF
15	TRBD1	-	TRBJ1-2	TRBV10-3	TGTGCCATCAGTGAGTCGAAAGGGACAGGGAATGGCTACACCTTC	CAISESKGTGNGYTF
16	TRBD2	-	TRBJ2-3	TRBV7-2	TGTGCCAGCAGCGGAAGACTAGCGGGGAGCACAGATACGCAGTATTTT	CASSGRLAGSTDTQYF
18	TRBD1	-	TRBJ1-3	TRBV27	TGTGCCAGCAGTCGCACCCCCCAACAGGGGTATTTTGGAAACACCATATATTTT	CASSRTPQQGYFGNTIYF
15	-	-	TRBJ2-5	TRBV3-1/TRBV3-2	TGTGCCAGCAGTCGCGCAAGGGGTGGGCGGGAGACCCAGTACTTC	CASSRARGGRETQYF
20	-	few	TRBJ1-5	TRBV23-1	TGCGCCAGCAGTCAGCGGGGGGGGAGACAGGACATCTATAGCAATCAGCCCCAGCATTTT	CASSQRGGRQDIYSNQPQHF
15	TRBD1	-	TRBJ2-5	TRBV5-1	TGCGCCAGCAGAGCCGGGACAGGCATTCAAGAGACCCAGTACTTC	CASRAGTGIQETQYF
12	-	-	TRBJ2-1	TRBV7-3	TGTGCCAGCACTTCCCCCCCGGGTGAGCAGTTCTTC	CASTSPPGEQFF
14	-	-	TRBJ2-3	TRBV19	TGTGCCAGTAGTATAGGACAGGTCTCAGATACGCAGTATTTT	CASSIGQVSDTQYF
19	TRBD2	-	TRBJ2-1	TRBV5-1	TGCGCCAGCAGCCCCTCGAGACTAGCGACCACTAGCTCCTACAATGAGCAGTTCTTC	CASSPSRLATTSSYNEQFF
14	TRBD2	-	TRBJ2-3	TRBV30	TGTGCCTGGATGGGACTAGCGGGGGAGGATACGCAGTATTTT	CAWMGLAGEDTQYF
17	-	-	TRBJ2-3	TRBV5-1	TGCGCCAGCAGCGCCGGGGTGGCACCTGGGTTCACAGATACGCAGTATTTT	CASSAGVAPGFTDTQYF
16	TRBD1	-	TRBJ1-1	TRBV5-1	TGCGCCAGCAGCGGGAGGACAGGGGTTTTAGACACTGAAGCTTTCTTT	CASSGRTGVLDTEAFF
17	-	once	TRBJ1-5	TRBV13	TGTGCCAGCAGCCCCACCCCCATGGGGCGATGGTATCAGCCCCAGCATTTT	CASSPTPMGRWYQPQHF
15	-	few	TRBJ2-2	TRBV6-1	TGTGCCAGCAGTGATGGGGGGGCGCGGACCGGGGAGCTGTTTTTT	CASSDGGARTGELFF
15	-	-	TRBJ1-4	TRBV6-6	TGTGCCAGCAGTTACTCGCTGGGGCTTGGAGAAAAACTGTTTTTT	CASSYSLGLGEKLFF
18	TRBD1	-	TRBJ1-1	TRBV18	TGTGCCAGCTCACCACCGACCGGGACAGGGAGAGGGAACACTGAAGCTTTCTTT	CASSPPTGTGRGNTEAFF
14	-	-	TRBJ2-5	TRBV10-3	TGTGCCATCAGTGAATTAGGGGTCCAAGAGACCCAGTACTTC	CAISELGVQETQYF
12	-	-	TRBJ1-5	TRBV10-3	TGTGCCATCAGTGAGTCCGGTGTGCCCCAGCATTTT	CAISESGVPQHF
11	-	-	TRBJ1-1	TRBV20-1	TGCAGTGCCCTCGTGAACACTGAAGCTTTCTTT	CSALVNTEAFF
13	-	-	TRBJ1-1	TRBV27	TGTGCCAGCAGGCGAGTTGGGAACACTGAAGCTTTCTTT	CASRRVGNTEAFF
12	TRBD1	-	TRBJ1-1	TRBV9	TGTGCCAGCAGCGACGGGACAGAAGAAGCTTTCTTT	CASSDGTEEAFF
16	-	-	TRBJ2-5	TRBV14	TGTGCCAGCAGCCAAGATCCGGACAGCGGCAGTAGAGCCCAGTACTTC	CASSQDPDSGSRAQYF
14	TRBD1	-	TRBJ1-4	TRBV5-6	TGTGCCAGCAGCTCGACAGGGACTAATGAAAAACTGTTTTTT	CASSSTGTNEKLFF
13	-	-	TRBJ1-2	TRBV5-4	TGTGCCAGCAGCTTGTTGGGAGGCGGGGGCTACACCTTC	CASSLLGGGGYTF
16	TRBD2	-	TRBJ2-3	TRBV28	TGTGCCAGCAGTTTATCTCTAGCGGGGGGCACAGATACGCAGTATTTT	CASSLSLAGGTDTQYF
16	-	-	TRBJ1-4	TRBV2	TGTGCCAGCAGGTACGGGGGACCTTTGGTCGGTGAAAAACTGTTTTTT	CASRYGGPLVGEKLFF
11	-	-	TRBJ1-5	TRBV19	TGTGCCAGTAGTCAACATAAGCCCCAGCATTTT	CASSQHKPQHF
16	-	-	TRBJ1-2	TRBV5-8	TGTGCCAGCAGCTTGGCCCCGGGACTCAGGACGTATGGCTACACCTTC	CASSLAPGLRTYGYTF
12	-	-	TRBJ1-2	TRBV7-9	TGTGCCAGCAACCGCGGCAGCTATGGCTACACCTTC	CASNRGSYGYTF
14	-	few	TRBJ1-6	TRBV5-1	TGCGCCAGCAGCTTAACAGGGTCTGATTCACCCCTCCACTTT	CASSLTGSDSPLHF
12	-	once	TRBJ1-3	TRBV12-3/TRBV12-4	TGTGCCAGCACCCTATCTGGAAACACCATATATTTT	CASTLSGNTIYF
14	-	-	TRBJ1-2	TRBV5-4	TGTGCCAGCAGCTTGGAATCCCAATCAGGGGGCTACACCTTC	CASSLESQSGGYTF
17	-	few	TRBJ2-2	TRBV7-2	TGTGCCAGCAGCTTAAAGCCGGGGGGCTTGGTGTCCGGGGAGCTGTTTTTT	CASSLKPGGLVSGELFF
17	TRBD1	-	TRBJ1-2	TRBV3-1/TRBV3-2	TGTGCCAGCAGCCAAGATCTAGGGGGCCCTCCTAACTATGGCTACACCTTC	CASSQDLGGPPNYGYTF
16	TRBD1	-	TRBJ1-4	TRBV5-1	TGCGCCAGCAGCTTGGCCGTGACAGGGAACGGAGAAAAACTGTTTTTT	CASSLAVTGNGEKLFF
14	-	-	TRBJ1-2	TRBV5-1	TGCGCCAGCAGCTTTGGGCAGATTAACTATGGCTACACCTTC	CASSFGQINYGYTF
13	-	-	TRBJ2-2	TRBV19	TGTGCCAGTAGCACAGGGACGGCGGGGGAGCTGTTTTTT	CASSTGTAGELFF
15	-	once	TRBJ1-1	TRBV13	TGTGCCAGCAGTTCCGAGGTAGCCAGGGCGCCCGAAGCTTTCTTT	CASSSEVARAPEAFF
17	-	-	TRBJ2-6	TRBV7-3	TGTGCCAGCAGCTTAATGGGGCCTTCTCCGGGGGCCAACGTCCTGACTTTC	CASSLMGPSPGANVLTF
14	TRBD1	-	TRBJ2-7	TRBV18	TGTGCCAGCCGCCCGGGACAGGGGGCGGGGGAGCAGTACTTC	CASRPGQGAGEQYF
14	TRBD1	-	TRBJ1-2	TRBV6-5	TGTGCCAGCAGTTACGACAGGGGGCCCTATGGCTACACCTTC	CASSYDRGPYGYTF
17	-	-	TRBJ2-3	TRBV11-2	TGTGCCAGCAGCTTAGAAGGATTTTACAGGGCCCAAGATACGCAGTATTTT	CASSLEGFYRAQDTQYF
14	-	few	TRBJ1-1	TRBV19	TGTGCCAGTAGTATAGGAAGACAGAACACTGAAGCTTTCTTT	CASSIGRQNTEAFF
16	TRBD2	-	TRBJ2-5	TRBV5-1	TGCGCCAGCCGCCTAGCGGGGGGGCCGTCCCAAGAGACCCAGTACTTC	CASRLAGGPSQETQYF
13	TRBD1	few	TRBJ1-2	TRBV28	TGTGCCAGCCTACTTACAGGGGCTGCTGGCTACACCTTC	CASLLTGAAGYTF
15	-	-	TRBJ2-7	TRBV11-2	TGTGCCAGCAGCTTAGTATCCCAGGGGTACTACGAGCAGTACTTC	CASSLVSQGYYEQYF
14	-	-	TRBJ1-1	TRBV25-1	TGTGCCAGCAGTGAATGGGGCGCTAGGACTGAAGCTTTCTTT	CASSEWGARTEAFF
15	TRBD1	-	TRBJ1-4	TRBV5-1	TGCGCCAGCAGCTTCGGAGACAGGGGGAGGGAAAAACTGTTTTTT	CASSFGDRGREKLFF
16	-	-	TRBJ1-1	TRBV11-1	TGTGCCAGCAGCTTTAACCGGTTGGGCGGGGGCACTGAAGCTTTCTTT	CASSFNRLGGGTEAFF